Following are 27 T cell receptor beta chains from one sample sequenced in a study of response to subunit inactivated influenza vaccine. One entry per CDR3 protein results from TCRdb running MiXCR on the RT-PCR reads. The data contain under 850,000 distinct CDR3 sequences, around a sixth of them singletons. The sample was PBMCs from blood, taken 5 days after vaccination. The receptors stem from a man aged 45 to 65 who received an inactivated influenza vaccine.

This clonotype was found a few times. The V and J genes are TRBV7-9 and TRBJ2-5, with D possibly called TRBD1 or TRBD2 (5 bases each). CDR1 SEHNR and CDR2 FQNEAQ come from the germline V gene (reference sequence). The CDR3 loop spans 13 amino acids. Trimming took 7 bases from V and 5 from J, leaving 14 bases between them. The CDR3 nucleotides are TGTGCCAGCACTACGGGACGGAAGGAGACCCAGTACTTC. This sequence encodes CASTTGRKETQYF.

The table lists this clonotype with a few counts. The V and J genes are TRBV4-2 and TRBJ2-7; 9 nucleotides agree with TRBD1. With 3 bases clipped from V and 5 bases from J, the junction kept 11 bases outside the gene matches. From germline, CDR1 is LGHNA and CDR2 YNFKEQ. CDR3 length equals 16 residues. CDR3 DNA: TGTGCCAGCAGCCACCCGAGGACAGGGGTGGGGAACGAGCAGTACTTC. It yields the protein CASSHPRTGVGNEQYF.

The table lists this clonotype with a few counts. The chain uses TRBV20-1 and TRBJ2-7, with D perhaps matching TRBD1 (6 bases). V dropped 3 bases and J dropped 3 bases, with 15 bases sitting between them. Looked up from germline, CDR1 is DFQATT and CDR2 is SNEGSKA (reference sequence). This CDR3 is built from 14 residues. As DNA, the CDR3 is TGCAGTGCTAGTAAGGGGGACCCCAACTACGAGCAGTACTTC. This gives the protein CSASKGDPNYEQYF.

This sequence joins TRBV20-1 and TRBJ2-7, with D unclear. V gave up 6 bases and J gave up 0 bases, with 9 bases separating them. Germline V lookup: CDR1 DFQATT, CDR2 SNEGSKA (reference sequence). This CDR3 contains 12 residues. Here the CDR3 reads CSATWVSYEQYF. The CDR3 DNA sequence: TGCAGTGCCACATGGGTCTCCTACGAGCAGTACTTC.

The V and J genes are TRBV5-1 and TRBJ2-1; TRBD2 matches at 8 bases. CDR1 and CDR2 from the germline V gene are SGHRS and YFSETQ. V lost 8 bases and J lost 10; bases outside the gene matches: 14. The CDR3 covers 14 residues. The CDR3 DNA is TGCGCCAGTAGCCGGCAGGCCGAGCGGGGGGAGCAGTTCTTC. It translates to CASSRQAERGEQFF.

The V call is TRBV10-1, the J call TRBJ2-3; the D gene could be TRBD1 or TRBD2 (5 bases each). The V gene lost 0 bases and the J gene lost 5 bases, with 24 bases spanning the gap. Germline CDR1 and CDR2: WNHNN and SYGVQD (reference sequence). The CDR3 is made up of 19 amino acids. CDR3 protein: CASSESGWCRGVCVDTQYF. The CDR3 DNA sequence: TGCGCCAGCAGTGAGTCAGGGTGGTGTAGGGGAGTTTGTGTAGATACGCAGTATTTT.

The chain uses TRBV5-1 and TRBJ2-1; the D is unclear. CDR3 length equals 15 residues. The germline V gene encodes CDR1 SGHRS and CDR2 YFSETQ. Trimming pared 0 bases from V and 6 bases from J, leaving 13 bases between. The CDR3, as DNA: TGCGCCAGCAGCTTGGCAGTAGGTTCGAGCAATGAGCAGTTCTTC. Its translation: CASSLAVGSSNEQFF. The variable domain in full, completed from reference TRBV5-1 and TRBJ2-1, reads KAGVTQTPRYLIKTRGQQVTLSCSPISGHRSVSWYQQTPGQGLQFLFEYFSETQRNKGNFPGRFSGRQFSNSRSEMNVSTLELGDSALYLCASSLAVGSSNEQFFGPGTRLTVL.

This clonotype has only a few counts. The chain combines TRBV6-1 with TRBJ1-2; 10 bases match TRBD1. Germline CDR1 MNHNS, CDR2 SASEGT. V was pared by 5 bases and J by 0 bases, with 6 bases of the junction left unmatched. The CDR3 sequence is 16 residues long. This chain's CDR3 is CASSMGQGRANYGYTF. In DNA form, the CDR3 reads TGTGCCAGCAGTATGGGACAGGGGAGGGCTAACTATGGCTACACCTTC.

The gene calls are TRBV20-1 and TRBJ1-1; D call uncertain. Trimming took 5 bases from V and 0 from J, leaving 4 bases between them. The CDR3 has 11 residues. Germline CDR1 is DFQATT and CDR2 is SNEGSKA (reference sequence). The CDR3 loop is CSARMNTEAFF. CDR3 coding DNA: TGCAGTGCTCGAATGAACACTGAAGCTTTCTTT.

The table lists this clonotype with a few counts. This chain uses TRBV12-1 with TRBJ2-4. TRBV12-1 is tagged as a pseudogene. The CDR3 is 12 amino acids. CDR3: CARSDGTNIQYF. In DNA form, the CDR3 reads TGTGCCAGGTCGGACGGAACAAACATTCAGTACTTC.

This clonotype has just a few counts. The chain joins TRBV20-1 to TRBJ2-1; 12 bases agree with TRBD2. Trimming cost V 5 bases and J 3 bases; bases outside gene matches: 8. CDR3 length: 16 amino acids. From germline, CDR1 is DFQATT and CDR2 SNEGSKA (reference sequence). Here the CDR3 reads CSALRLAGDLYNEQFF. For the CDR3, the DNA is TGCAGTGCTCTTAGACTAGCGGGGGATCTCTACAATGAGCAGTTCTTC.

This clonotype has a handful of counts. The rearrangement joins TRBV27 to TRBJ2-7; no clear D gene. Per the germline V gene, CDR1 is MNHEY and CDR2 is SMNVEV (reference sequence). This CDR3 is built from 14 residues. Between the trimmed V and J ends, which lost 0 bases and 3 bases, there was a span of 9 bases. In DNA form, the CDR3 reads TGTGCCAGCAGTTTATCCGGGTTTAACTACGAGCAGTACTTC. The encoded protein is CASSLSGFNYEQYF.

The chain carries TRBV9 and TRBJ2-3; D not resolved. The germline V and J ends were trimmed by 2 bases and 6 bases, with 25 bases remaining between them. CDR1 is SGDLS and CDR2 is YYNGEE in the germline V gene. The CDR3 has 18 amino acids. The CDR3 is CASSVGEKGLLLADTQYF. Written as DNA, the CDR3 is TGTGCCAGCAGCGTTGGTGAAAAAGGGTTACTCCTCGCGGATACGCAGTATTTT.

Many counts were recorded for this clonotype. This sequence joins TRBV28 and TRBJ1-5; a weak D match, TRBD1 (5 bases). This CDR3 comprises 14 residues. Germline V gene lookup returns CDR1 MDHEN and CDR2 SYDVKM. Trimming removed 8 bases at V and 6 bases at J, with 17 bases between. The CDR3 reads CASGARQLIQPQHF. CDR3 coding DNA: TGTGCCAGCGGTGCCCGACAGTTAATTCAGCCCCAGCATTTT.

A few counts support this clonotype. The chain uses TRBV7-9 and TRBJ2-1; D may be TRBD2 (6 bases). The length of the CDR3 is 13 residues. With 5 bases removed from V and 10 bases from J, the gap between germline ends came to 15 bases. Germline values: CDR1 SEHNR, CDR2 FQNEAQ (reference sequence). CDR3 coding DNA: TGTGCCAGCAGCGGGGATTTAGGGAGGGAGCAGTTCTTC. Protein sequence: CASSGDLGREQFF.

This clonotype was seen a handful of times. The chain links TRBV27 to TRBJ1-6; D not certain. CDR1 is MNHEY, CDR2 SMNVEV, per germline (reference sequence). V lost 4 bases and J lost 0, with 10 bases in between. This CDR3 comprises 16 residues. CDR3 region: CASSSLLSSYNSPLHF. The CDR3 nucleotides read TGTGCCAGCAGTTCCCTGCTATCCTCCTATAATTCACCCCTCCACTTT.

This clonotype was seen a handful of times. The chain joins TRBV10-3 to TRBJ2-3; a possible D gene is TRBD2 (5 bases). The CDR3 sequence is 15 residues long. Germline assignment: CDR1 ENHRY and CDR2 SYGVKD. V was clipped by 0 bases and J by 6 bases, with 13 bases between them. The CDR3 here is CAISESRGEGDTQYF. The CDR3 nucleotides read TGTGCCATCAGTGAGTCTCGGGGAGAAGGGGATACGCAGTATTTT.

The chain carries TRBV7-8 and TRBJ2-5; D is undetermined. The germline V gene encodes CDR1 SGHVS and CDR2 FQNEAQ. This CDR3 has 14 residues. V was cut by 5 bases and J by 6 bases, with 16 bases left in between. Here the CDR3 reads CASSPLDRFQTQYF. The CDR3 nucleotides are TGTGCCAGCAGCCCCCTAGACCGGTTTCAGACCCAGTACTTC. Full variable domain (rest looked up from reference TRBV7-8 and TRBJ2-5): GAGVSQSPRYKVAKRGQDVALRCDPISGHVSLFWYQQALGQGPEFLTYFQNEAQLDKSGLPSDRFFAERPEGSVSTLKIQRTQQEDSAVYLCASSPLDRFQTQYFGPGTRLLVL.

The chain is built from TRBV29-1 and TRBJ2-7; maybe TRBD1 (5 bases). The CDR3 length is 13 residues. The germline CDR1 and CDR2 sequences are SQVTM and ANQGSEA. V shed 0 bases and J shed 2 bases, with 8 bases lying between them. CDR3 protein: CSVEDRQTYEQYF. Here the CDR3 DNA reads TGCAGCGTTGAAGATCGACAGACCTACGAGCAGTACTTC.

CDR3 residues: CAWSVRGTVNTEAFF. Written as DNA, the CDR3 is TGTGCCTGGAGTGTACGGGGGACTGTGAACACTGAAGCTTTCTTT. The gene calls are TRBV30 and TRBJ1-1; D possibly corresponds to TRBD1 (5 bases). V lost 0 bases, J lost 0 bases, and 11 bases lay in between. The CDR3 runs to 15 residues. The germline CDR1 and CDR2 sequences are GTSNPN and SVGIG (reference sequence).

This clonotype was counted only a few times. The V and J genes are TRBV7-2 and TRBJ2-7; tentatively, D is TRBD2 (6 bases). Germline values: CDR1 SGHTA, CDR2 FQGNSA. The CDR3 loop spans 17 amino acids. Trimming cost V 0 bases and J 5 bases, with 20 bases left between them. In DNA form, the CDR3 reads TGTGCCAGCAGCTTAGCGGGAGGCCTTAGCGCAACTAACGAGCAGTACTTC. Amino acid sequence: CASSLAGGLSATNEQYF. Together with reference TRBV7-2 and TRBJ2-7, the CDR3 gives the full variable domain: GAGVSQSPSNKVTEKGKDVELRCDPISGHTALYWYRQSLGQGLEFLIYFQGNSAPDKSGLPSDRFSAERTGGSVSTLTIQRTQQEDSAVYLCASSLAGGLSATNEQYFGPGTRLTVT.

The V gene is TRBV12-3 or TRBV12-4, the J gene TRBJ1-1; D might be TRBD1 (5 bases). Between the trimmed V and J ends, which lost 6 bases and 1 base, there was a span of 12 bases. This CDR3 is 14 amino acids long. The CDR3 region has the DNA TGTGCCAGCAGACGCGGGACCGAGAACACTGAAGCTTTCTTT. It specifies CASRRGTENTEAFF.

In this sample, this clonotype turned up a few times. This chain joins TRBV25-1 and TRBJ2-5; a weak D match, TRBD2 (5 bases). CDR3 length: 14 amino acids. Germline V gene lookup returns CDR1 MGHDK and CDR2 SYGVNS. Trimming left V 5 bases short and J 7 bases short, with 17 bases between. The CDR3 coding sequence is TGTGCCAGCAGTCACTCCCCCGGGAAATTGACCCAGTACTTC. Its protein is CASSHSPGKLTQYF.

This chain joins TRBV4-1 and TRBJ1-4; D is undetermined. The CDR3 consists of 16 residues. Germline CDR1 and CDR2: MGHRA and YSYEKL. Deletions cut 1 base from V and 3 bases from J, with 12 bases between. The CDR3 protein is CASSQAYTGSNEKLFF. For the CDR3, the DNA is TGCGCCAGCAGCCAAGCTTATACGGGGTCTAATGAAAAACTGTTTTTT.

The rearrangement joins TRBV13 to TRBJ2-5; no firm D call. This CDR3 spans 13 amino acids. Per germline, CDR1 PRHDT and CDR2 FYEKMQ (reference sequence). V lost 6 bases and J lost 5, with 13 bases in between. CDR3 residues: CASRGSPRETQYF. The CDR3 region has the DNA TGTGCCAGCAGGGGATCCCCCCGGGAGACCCAGTACTTC.

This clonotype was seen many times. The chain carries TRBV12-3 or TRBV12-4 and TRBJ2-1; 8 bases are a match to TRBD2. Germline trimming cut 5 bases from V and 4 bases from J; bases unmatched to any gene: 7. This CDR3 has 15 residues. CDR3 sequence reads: CASSGPGGLYNEQFF. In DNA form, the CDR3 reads TGTGCCAGCAGTGGCCCGGGGGGGTTATACAATGAGCAGTTCTTC.

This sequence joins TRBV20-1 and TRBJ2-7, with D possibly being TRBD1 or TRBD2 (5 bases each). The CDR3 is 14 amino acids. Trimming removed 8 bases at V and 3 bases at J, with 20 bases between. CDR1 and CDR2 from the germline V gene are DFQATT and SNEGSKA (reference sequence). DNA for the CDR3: TGCAGTACTACCAGCTACGGGACGCACTACGAGCAGTACTTC. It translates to CSTTSYGTHYEQYF.